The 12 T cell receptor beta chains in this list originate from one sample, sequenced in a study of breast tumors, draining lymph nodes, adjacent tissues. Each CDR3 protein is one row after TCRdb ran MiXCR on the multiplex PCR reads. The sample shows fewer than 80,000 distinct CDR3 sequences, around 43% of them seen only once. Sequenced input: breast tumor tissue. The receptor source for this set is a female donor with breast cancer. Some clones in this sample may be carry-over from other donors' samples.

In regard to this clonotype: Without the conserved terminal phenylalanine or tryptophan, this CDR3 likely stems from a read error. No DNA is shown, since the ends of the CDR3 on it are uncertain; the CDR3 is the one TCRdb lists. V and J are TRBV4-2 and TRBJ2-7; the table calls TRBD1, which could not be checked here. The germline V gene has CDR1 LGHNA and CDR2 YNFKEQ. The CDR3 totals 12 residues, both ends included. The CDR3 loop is CASSQYYREQHL.

Here the CDR3 reads CASSLAVDRENQPQHF. CDR3 coding DNA: TGTGCCAGCAGCTTAGCCGTTGACAGAGAAAATCAGCCCCAGCATTTT. This chain uses TRBV11-2 with TRBJ1-5, with TRBD1 as a possible D gene (5 bases). V was shortened by 1 base and J by 4 bases, with 14 bases between the two germline ends. The germline gives CDR1 SGHAT, CDR2 FQNNGV. This CDR3 comprises 16 residues.

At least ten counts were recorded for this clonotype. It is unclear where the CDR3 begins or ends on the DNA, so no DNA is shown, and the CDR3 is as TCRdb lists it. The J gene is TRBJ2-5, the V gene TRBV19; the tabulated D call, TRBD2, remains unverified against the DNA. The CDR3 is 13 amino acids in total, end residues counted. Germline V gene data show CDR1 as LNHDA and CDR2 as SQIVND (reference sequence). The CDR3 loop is CASTSGAGETQYF.

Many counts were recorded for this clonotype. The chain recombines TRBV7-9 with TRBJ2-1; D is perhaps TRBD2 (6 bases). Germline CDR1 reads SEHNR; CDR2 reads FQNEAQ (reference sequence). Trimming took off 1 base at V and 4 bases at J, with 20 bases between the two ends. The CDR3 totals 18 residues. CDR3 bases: TGTGCCAGCAGCTTAGTCCCGATACCCGGAGGGTTTTACAATGAGCAGTTCTTC. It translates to CASSLVPIPGGFYNEQFF.

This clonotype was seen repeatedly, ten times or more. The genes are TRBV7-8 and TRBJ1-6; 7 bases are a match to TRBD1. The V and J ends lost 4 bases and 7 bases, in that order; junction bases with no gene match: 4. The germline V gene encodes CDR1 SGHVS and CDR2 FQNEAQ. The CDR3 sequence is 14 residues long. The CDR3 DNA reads TGTGCCAGCAGCTCGGGACAGTTAAATTCACCCCTCCACTTT. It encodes CASSSGQLNSPLHF. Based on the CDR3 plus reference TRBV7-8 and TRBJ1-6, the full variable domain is GAGVSQSPRYKVAKRGQDVALRCDPISGHVSLFWYQQALGQGPEFLTYFQNEAQLDKSGLPSDRFFAERPEGSVSTLKIQRTQQEDSAVYLCASSSGQLNSPLHFGNGTRLTVT.

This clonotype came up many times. CDR3 DNA: TGTGCCAGCAGTTTATCCCTAAACTACAATGAGCAGTTCTTC. As protein: CASSLSLNYNEQFF. V and J are TRBV27 and TRBJ2-1; D gene uncertain. Germline CDR1 MNHEY, CDR2 SMNVEV (reference sequence). The CDR3 extends over 14 amino acids. Trimming removed 0 bases from V and 3 bases from J, with 6 bases in between.

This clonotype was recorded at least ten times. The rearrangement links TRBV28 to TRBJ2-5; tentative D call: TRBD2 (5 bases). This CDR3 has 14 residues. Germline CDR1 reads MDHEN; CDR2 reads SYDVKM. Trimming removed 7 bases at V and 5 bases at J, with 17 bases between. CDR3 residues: CASIGPHRGETQYF. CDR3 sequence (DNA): TGTGCCAGCATCGGGCCCCACCGCGGGGAGACCCAGTACTTC.

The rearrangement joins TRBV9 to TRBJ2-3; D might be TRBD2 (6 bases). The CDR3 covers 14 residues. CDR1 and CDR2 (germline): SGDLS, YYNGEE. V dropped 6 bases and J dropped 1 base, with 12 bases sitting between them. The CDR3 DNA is TGTGCCAGCAATCCGGGGGAAGGCACAGATACGCAGTATTTT. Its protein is CASNPGEGTDTQYF.

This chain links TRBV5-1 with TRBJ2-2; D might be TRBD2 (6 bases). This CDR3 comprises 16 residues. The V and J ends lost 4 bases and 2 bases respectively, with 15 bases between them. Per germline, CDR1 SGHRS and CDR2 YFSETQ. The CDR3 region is CASSGRSGPNTGELFF. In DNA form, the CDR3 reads TGCGCCAGCAGCGGGAGGTCAGGACCAAACACCGGGGAGCTGTTTTTT.

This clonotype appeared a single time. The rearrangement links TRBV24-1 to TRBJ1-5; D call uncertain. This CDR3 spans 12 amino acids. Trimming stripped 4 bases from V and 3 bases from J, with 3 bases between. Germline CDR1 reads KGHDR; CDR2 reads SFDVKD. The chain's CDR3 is CATSDPNQPQHF. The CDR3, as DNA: TGTGCCACCAGTGACCCCAATCAGCCCCAGCATTTT.

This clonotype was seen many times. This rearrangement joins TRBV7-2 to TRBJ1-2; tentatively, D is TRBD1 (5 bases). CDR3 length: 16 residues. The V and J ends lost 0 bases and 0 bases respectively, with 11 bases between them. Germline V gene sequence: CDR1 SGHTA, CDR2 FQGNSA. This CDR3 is CASSLAGGAPNYGYTF. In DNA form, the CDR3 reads TGTGCCAGCAGCTTAGCAGGAGGGGCCCCTAACTATGGCTACACCTTC.

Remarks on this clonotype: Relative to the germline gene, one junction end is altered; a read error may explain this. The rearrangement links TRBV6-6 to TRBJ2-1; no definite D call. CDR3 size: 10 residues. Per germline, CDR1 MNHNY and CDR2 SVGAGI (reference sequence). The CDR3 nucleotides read TGTGCCAGCGGTTACAATGAGCAGTTCTTC. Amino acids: CASGYNEQFF.